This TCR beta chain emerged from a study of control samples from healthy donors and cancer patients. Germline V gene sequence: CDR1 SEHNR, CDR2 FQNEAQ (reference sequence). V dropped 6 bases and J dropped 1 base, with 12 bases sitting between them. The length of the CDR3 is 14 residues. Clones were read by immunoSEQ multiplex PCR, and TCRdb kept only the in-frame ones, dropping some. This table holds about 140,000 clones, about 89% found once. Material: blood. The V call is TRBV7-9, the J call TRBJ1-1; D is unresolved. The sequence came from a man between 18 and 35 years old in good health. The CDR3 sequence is CASRPKGSNTEAFF. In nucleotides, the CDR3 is TGTGCCAGCAGACCGAAGGGTTCGAACACTGAAGCTTTCTTT.